These 14 T cell receptor beta chains share one sample of origin, sequenced in a study of T cell changes during pregnancy in multiple sclerosis. The data were produced by immunoSEQ multiplex PCR, yet TCRdb's version contains in-frame clones alone and is incomplete. Of about 50,000 clones in the sample, 92% were seen once. The material was CD4+ T cells from peripheral blood mononuclear cells, obtained after pregnancy. The receptors stem from a female donor with multiple sclerosis, enrolled in a pregnancy study.

The chain is built from TRBV6-6 and TRBJ1-4, with 7 bases matching TRBD1. The junction had 8 bases not matched to a gene; V was cut back by 6 bases and J by 4 bases. CDR1 is MNHNY, CDR2 SVGAGI, per germline (reference sequence). The CDR3 covers 15 residues. Here the CDR3 reads CASRPGTAINEKLFF. The DNA of the CDR3 is TGTGCCAGCAGACCCGGGACAGCTATTAATGAAAAACTGTTTTTT.

V and J are TRBV2 and TRBJ2-3; 13 bases align to TRBD2. The CDR3 is 15 amino acids. CDR1 SNHLY and CDR2 FYNNEI come from the germline V gene. With V trimmed by 5 bases and J by 3 bases, 2 bases remained unmatched. CDR3 in amino acids: CASSLLAGGTDTQYF. CDR3 nucleotides: TGTGCCAGCAGTCTACTAGCGGGAGGGACAGATACGCAGTATTTT.

This clone appeared a single time. The rearrangement joins TRBV18 to TRBJ2-1, with D possibly TRBD1 on 6 matching bases. Trimming removed 3 bases from V and 2 bases from J, with 11 bases in between. There are 15 residues in the CDR3. Per germline, CDR1 KGHSH and CDR2 LQKENI. This chain's CDR3 is CASSPPRGTYNEQFF. In nucleotides, the CDR3 is TGTGCCAGCTCACCCCCTAGGGGGACCTACAATGAGCAGTTCTTC. Drawing the rest from reference TRBV18 and TRBJ2-1, the complete variable domain is NAGVMQNPRHLVRRRGQEARLRCSPMKGHSHVYWYRQLPEEGLKFMVYLQKENIIDESGMPKERFSAEFPKEGPSILRIQQVVRGDSAAYFCASSPPRGTYNEQFFGPGTRLTVL.

The count of this clone is one. The J gene is TRBJ2-3, the V gene TRBV10-2; maybe TRBD2 (6 bases). The germline V and J ends were trimmed by 7 bases and 6 bases, with 17 bases remaining between them. Germline-derived CDR1 and CDR2 are WSHSY and SAAADI. The CDR3 sequence is 14 residues long. CDR3 nucleotides: TGCGCCAGCAAAGGTCTAGCGCAACGCGATACGCAGTATTTT. It codes for CASKGLAQRDTQYF.

J is TRBJ2-2 and V is TRBV28, with TRBD1 as a possible D gene (6 bases). CDR1 and CDR2 (germline): MDHEN, SYDVKM. The V gene lost 3 bases and the J gene lost 2 bases, with 10 bases spanning the gap. The CDR3 is 15 amino acids. The CDR3 spells CASSFTGRNTGELFF. CDR3 sequence (DNA): TGTGCCAGCAGTTTTACAGGGAGAAACACCGGGGAGCTGTTTTTT.

The CDR3 protein is CASSLEPLGTGKNEQYF. The DNA for the CDR3 is TGCGCCAGCAGCTTGGAACCTTTAGGGACAGGGAAAAACGAGCAGTACTTC. The gene calls are TRBV5-1 and TRBJ2-7; 9 nucleotides line up with TRBD1. Germline CDR1 and CDR2: SGHRS and YFSETQ. V lost 0 bases, J lost 5 bases, and 12 bases stayed unmatched. CDR3 size: 17 residues.

The rearrangement uses TRBV9 and TRBJ2-1, with 9 bases that match TRBD2. Per the germline V gene, CDR1 is SGDLS and CDR2 is YYNGEE. J was trimmed by 8 bases and V by 6 bases; bases with no gene match: 12. The CDR3 is 15 residues long. The CDR3 loop is CASTLGAGGRDEQFF. The CDR3 nucleotides read TGTGCCAGCACCCTGGGGGCGGGAGGGAGGGATGAGCAGTTCTTC.

The chain joins TRBV4-2 to TRBJ2-2, with 8 bases identical to TRBD2. CDR1 is LGHNA and CDR2 is YNFKEQ in the germline V gene. The junction had 8 bases not matched to a gene; V was cut back by 0 bases and J by 2 bases. The CDR3 extends over 18 amino acids. Written as DNA, the CDR3 is TGTGCCAGCAGCCAAGATCCCACGGCGGGAGGTAACACCGGGGAGCTGTTTTTT. This translates into CASSQDPTAGGNTGELFF.

The rearrangement links TRBV28 to TRBJ2-5, with 7 bases that match TRBD1. V shed 3 bases, J shed 5 bases, and the junction held 9 bases outside the gene matches. Per the germline V gene, CDR1 is MDHEN and CDR2 is SYDVKM. This CDR3 comprises 15 residues. CDR3 region: CASSFAVGGRETQYF. The CDR3 bases are TGTGCCAGCAGTTTCGCCGTAGGGGGCAGGGAGACCCAGTACTTC.

A single count supports this clone. The rearrangement uses TRBV27 and TRBJ2-2; TRBD2 matches 7 bases. The CDR3 runs to 16 residues. With 3 bases clipped from V and 1 base from J, the junction kept 5 bases outside the gene matches. The germline V gene encodes CDR1 MNHEY and CDR2 SMNVEV (reference sequence). CDR3 amino acids: CASSFRPGGNTGELFF. DNA for the CDR3: TGTGCCAGCAGTTTCCGCCCGGGGGGGAACACCGGGGAGCTGTTTTTT.

Regarding this clone: The same CDR3 is also encoded by other DNA sequences in this sample. The chain is built from TRBV7-9 and TRBJ1-4; a weak D match, TRBD1 (5 bases). This CDR3 is built from 14 residues. The V gene lost 0 bases and the J gene lost 8 bases, with 10 bases spanning the gap. Germline CDR1 and CDR2: SEHNR and FQNEAQ (reference sequence). The CDR3, as DNA: TGTGCCAGCAGCTTAGCGCAGGGAGGCGAAAAACTGTTTTTT. Its protein product is CASSLAQGGEKLFF.

The chain is built from TRBV7-9 and TRBJ2-7, with a possible D match to TRBD1 (5 bases). Germline CDR1 SEHNR, CDR2 FQNEAQ (reference sequence). Trimming removed 1 base from V and 2 bases from J, with 9 bases in between. This CDR3 is built from 14 residues. The CDR3 DNA reads TGTGCCAGCAGCTTAGTCCCGGACACCTACGAGCAGTACTTC. Its translation is CASSLVPDTYEQYF.

The rearrangement joins TRBV4-1 to TRBJ1-2, with D uncertain. The CDR3 totals 14 residues. Trimming left V 1 base short and J 5 bases short, with 11 bases between. Germline CDR1 and CDR2: MGHRA and YSYEKL. CDR3 sequence: CASSQVGTSYGYTF. DNA of the CDR3: TGCGCCAGCAGCCAAGTGGGCACCTCGTATGGCTACACCTTC.

The chain combines TRBV19 with TRBJ2-7; 11 bases match TRBD2. CDR1 LNHDA and CDR2 SQIVND come from the germline V gene (reference sequence). The CDR3 is 15 amino acids. J lost 3 bases, V lost 6 bases, and 7 bases had no gene match. For the CDR3, the DNA is TGTGCCAGTAGACCATTAGCGGGAGGGCTCTACGAGCAGTACTTC. It codes for CASRPLAGGLYEQYF. The complete variable domain, with remaining parts taken from reference TRBV19 and TRBJ2-7, reads DGGITQSPKYLFRKEGQNVTLSCEQNLNHDAMYWYRQDPGQGLRLIYYSQIVNDFQKGDIAEGYSVSREKKESFPLTVTSAQKNPTAFYLCASRPLAGGLYEQYFGPGTRLTVT.